This T cell receptor beta chain is drawn from a study of cytomegalovirus exposure and HLA in healthy donors. This clone was found a few times. The CDR3 runs 11 residues. Germline V lookup: CDR1 MNHEY, CDR2 SVGAGI. V was clipped by 6 bases and J by 7 bases, with 9 bases between them. PCR primers comprised 60 Vbeta and 13 Jbeta primers. Libraries were prepared by immunoSEQ multiplex PCR; TCRdb keeps only in-frame clonotypes and omits some of them. The table records 150,000 to 200,000 clones, about three quarters of them present only once. The material sequenced was PBMCs. V and J are TRBV6-5 and TRBJ1-1, with D unclear. This receptor was identified in a woman aged 40-49 years in good health and CMV-seronegative. The chain's CDR3 is CASRKFGEAFF. The DNA of the CDR3 is TGTGCCAGCAGAAAGTTCGGTGAAGCTTTCTTT.